The source of this T cell receptor (beta chain) is a study of OX40 agonist ivuxolimab in advanced cancers. Study outcomes and limitations: Partial responders dosed at 0.1-3.0 mg/kg displayed clonal expansion ranking among the lowest.

Only in-frame clones appear in the TCRdb table, and some are missing; sequencing was by immunoSEQ multiplex PCR. This table has 90,000 to 100,000 clones, 70% to 90% appearing once. The CDR3 is 15 residues long. Germline-derived CDR1 and CDR2 are MGHDK and SYGVNS. Losses at the gene ends were 5 bases for V and 7 bases for J; bases not matched to a gene: 8. As for this clone: Its antigen is unknown.

This rearrangement joins TRBV25-1 to TRBJ2-2; TRBD2 aligns across 9 bases. The input for sequencing was CD4+ or CD8+ T cells sorted from blood, taken in a trial of the OX40 agonist ivuxolimab. This clonotype was obtained from an adult with an advanced solid tumor such as melanoma, head and neck, liver or kidney cancer. The DNA of the CDR3 is TGTGCCAGCAGTATGCGGGGGGGGCCCGTCGGGGAGCTGTTTTTT. It codes for CASSMRGGPVGELFF. The full variable domain, its missing parts supplied by reference TRBV25-1 and TRBJ2-2, is EADIYQTPRYLVIGTGKKITLECSQTMGHDKMYWYQQDPGMELHLIHYSYGVNSTEKGDLSSESTVSRIRTEHFPLTLESARPSHTSQYLCASSMRGGPVGELFFGEGSRLTVL.